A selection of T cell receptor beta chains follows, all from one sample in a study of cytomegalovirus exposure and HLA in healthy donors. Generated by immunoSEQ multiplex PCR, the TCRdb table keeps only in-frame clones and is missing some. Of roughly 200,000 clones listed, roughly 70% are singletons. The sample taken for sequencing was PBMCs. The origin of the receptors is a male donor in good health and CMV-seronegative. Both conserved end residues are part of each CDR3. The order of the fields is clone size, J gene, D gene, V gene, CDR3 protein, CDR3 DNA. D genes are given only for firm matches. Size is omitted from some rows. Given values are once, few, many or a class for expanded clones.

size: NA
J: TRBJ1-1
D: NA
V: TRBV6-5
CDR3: CASSEGRTLEAFF
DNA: TGTGCCAGCAGTGAAGGGAGAACGCTTGAAGCTTTCTTT

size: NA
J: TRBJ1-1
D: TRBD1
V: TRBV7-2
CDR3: CASSRGPQGEEAFF
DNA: TGTGCCAGCAGCCGCGGACCCCAGGGGGAGGAGGCTTTCTTT

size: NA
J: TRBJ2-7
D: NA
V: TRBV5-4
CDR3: CASSLGQLSYEQYF
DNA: TGTGCCAGCAGCTTGGGACAGCTATCCTACGAGCAGTACTTC

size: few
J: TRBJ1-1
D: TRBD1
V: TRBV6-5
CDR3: CASSYSRGVNTEAFF
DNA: TGTGCCAGCAGTTACTCCAGGGGGGTGAACACTGAAGCTTTCTTT

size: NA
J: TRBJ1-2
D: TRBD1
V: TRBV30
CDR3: CAYQDRGVGLHYGYTF
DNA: TGTGCCTACCAGGACAGGGGAGTTGGCCTCCACTATGGCTACACCTTC

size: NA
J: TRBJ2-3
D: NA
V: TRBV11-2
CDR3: CASSREPDTQYF
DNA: TGTGCCAGCAGCCGGGAGCCAGATACGCAGTATTTT

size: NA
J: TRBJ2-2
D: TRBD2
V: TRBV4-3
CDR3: CASSQEKREMGGELFF
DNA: TGCGCCAGCAGCCAAGAGAAGCGGGAGATGGGCGGGGAGCTGTTTTTT

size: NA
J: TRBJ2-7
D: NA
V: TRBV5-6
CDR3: CASSSIQGYEQYF
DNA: TGTGCCAGCAGCTCCATCCAGGGCTACGAGCAGTACTTC

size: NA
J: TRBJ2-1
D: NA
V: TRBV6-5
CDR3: CASSRGAQYNEQFF
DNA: TGTGCCAGCAGTCGGGGGGCCCAATACAATGAGCAGTTCTTC

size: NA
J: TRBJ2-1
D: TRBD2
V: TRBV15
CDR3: CATSREASGGPGYNEQFF
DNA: TGTGCCACCAGCAGAGAAGCTAGCGGGGGGCCTGGTTACAATGAGCAGTTCTTC

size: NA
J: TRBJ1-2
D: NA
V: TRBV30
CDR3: CAWRGPGGTTYGYTF
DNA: TGTGCCTGGAGGGGCCCCGGCGGGACCACCTATGGCTACACCTTC

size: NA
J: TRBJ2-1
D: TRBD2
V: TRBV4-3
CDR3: CASSPGLAVYNEQFF
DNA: TGCGCCAGCAGCCCGGGACTAGCGGTTTACAATGAGCAGTTCTTC

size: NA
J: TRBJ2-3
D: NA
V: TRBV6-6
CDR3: CASSTTSDTQYF
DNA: TGTGCCAGCAGCACAACCTCAGATACGCAGTATTTT

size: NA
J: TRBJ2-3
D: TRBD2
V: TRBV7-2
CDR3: CASSSRTSLTSTDTQYF
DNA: TGTGCCAGCAGCTCCAGGACTAGCCTAACTAGCACAGATACGCAGTATTTT

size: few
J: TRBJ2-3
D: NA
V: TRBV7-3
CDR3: CASSSRSSTDTQYF
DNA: TGTGCCAGCAGCTCTCGGAGCAGCACAGATACGCAGTATTTT

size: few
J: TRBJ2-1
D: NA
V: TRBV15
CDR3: CATSIRGSENNEQFF
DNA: TGTGCCACCAGCATTCGCGGTTCGGAAAACAATGAGCAGTTCTTC

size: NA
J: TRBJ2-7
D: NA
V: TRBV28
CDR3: CASSLDGILSYEQYF
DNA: TGTGCCAGCAGTTTAGACGGGATCCTCTCCTACGAGCAGTACTTC

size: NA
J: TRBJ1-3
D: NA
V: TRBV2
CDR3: CASSSGQPGNTIYF
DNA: TGTGCCAGCAGTTCAGGACAGCCTGGAAACACCATATATTTT

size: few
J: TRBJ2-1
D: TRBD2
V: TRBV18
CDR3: CASSPQILADSSSYNEQFF
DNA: TGTGCCAGCTCACCACAGATACTAGCGGACTCGAGCTCCTACAATGAGCAGTTCTTC

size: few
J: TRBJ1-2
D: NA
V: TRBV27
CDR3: CASSLSWSYGYTF
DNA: TGTGCCAGCAGTTTATCATGGAGCTATGGCTACACCTTC

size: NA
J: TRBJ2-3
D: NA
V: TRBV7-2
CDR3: CASSLALRTDTQYF
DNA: TGTGCCAGCAGCTTAGCCCTTAGAACAGATACGCAGTATTTT

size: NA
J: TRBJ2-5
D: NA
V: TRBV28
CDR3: CATLSYRTQYF
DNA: TGTGCCACCCTGTCTTATCGGACCCAGTACTTC

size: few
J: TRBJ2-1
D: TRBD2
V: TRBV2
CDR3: CASSEGGLAGDFGTYNEQFF
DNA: TGTGCCAGCAGTGAAGGGGGACTAGCGGGAGATTTTGGCACCTACAATGAGCAGTTCTTC

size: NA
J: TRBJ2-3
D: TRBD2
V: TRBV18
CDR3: CASSPLGLVGNTQYF
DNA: TGTGCCAGCTCACCCCTCGGACTAGTTGGAAATACGCAGTATTTT

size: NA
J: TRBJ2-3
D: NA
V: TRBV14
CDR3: CASSPHRFASTDTQYF
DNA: TGTGCCAGCAGCCCGCACAGGTTTGCTAGCACAGATACGCAGTATTTT

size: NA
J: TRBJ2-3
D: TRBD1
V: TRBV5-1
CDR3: CASSSAPGGDTQYF
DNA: TGCGCCAGCAGCTCGGCCCCAGGGGGAGATACGCAGTATTTT

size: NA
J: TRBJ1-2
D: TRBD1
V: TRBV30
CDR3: CASHDRGPHGYTF
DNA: TGTGCCTCCCACGACAGGGGGCCACATGGCTACACCTTC

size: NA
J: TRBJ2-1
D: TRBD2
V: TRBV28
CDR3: CASSALAGVNEQFF
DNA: TGTGCCAGCAGCGCACTAGCGGGAGTAAATGAGCAGTTCTTC

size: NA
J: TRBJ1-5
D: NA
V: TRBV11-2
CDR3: CASSPTRYQPQHF
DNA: TGTGCCAGCAGCCCGACTCGGTATCAGCCCCAGCATTTT

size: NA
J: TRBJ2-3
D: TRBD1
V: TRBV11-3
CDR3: CASSLDNRGSDTQYF
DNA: TGTGCCAGCAGCTTAGATAACAGGGGGTCAGATACGCAGTATTTT

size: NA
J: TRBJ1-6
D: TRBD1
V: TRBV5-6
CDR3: CASSDRQGGASYNSPLHF
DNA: TGTGCCAGCAGCGATAGACAGGGGGGCGCATCCTATAATTCACCCCTCCACTTT

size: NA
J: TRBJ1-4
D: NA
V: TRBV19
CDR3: CASSIRRGEGEKLFF
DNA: TGTGCCAGTAGTATTCGCCGGGGGGAAGGTGAAAAACTGTTTTTT

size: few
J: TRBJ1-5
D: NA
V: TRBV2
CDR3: CASSSGDQPQHF
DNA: TGTGCCAGCAGTTCAGGGGATCAGCCCCAGCATTTT

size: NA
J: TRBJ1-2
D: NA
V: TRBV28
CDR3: CASSSQGPIYGYTF
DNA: TGTGCCAGCAGTTCTCAGGGCCCAATCTATGGCTACACCTTC

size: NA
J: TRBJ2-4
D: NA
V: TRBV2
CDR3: CASVPRAKNIQYF
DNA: TGTGCCAGCGTCCCTCGAGCCAAAAACATTCAGTACTTC

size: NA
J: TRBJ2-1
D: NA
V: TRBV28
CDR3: CASSLGAETYNEQFF
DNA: TGTGCCAGCAGTTTAGGAGCGGAAACCTACAATGAGCAGTTCTTC

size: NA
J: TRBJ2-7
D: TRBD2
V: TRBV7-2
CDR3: CASSPNLSGRAYEQYF
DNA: TGTGCCAGCAGCCCCAACCTTAGCGGGAGGGCCTACGAGCAGTACTTC

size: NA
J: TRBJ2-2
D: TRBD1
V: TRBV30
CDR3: CAWNDRGNTGELFF
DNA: TGTGCCTGGAACGACAGGGGTAACACCGGGGAGCTGTTTTTT

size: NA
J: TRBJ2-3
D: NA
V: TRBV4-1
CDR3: CASSQNEATADTQYF
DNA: TGCGCCAGCAGCCAGAACGAAGCTACTGCAGATACGCAGTATTTT

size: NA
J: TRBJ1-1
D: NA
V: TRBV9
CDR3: CASSDPGEVHTEAFF
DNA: TGTGCCAGCAGCGACCCGGGGGAGGTGCACACTGAAGCTTTCTTT

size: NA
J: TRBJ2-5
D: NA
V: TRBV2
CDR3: CASSDTTIQETQYF
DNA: TGTGCCAGCAGTGATACGACAATTCAAGAGACCCAGTACTTC

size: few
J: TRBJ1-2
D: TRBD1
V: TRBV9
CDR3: CASSVGDRIIYGYTF
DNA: TGTGCCAGCAGCGTAGGGGACAGAATTATCTATGGCTACACCTTC

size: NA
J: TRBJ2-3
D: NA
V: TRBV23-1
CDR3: CASSQSNSQGTDTQYF
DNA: TGCGCCAGCAGTCAATCCAACTCCCAGGGGACAGATACGCAGTATTTT